A single sample gave rise to the 29 T cell receptor beta chains below, sequenced in a study of blood T cell repertoires in COVID-19. Sequencing was performed with immunoSEQ multiplex PCR; in TCRdb, only in-frame clones are kept and a portion is missing. The table lists 15,000 to 17,000 clones, about 85% of them singletons. The sample consisted of peripheral blood. The receptors shown here come from a man aged 55 to 70 with acute or convalescent COVID-19.

This clone has only one observation. The rearrangement joins TRBV28 to TRBJ1-6, with 8 bases fitting TRBD1. The CDR3 totals 13 residues. J was trimmed by 7 bases and V by 8 bases; bases with no gene match: 4. CDR1 is MDHEN, CDR2 SYDVKM, per germline. The CDR3 is CASFQGANSPLHF. The CDR3 coding sequence is TGTGCCAGCTTTCAGGGGGCAAATTCACCCCTCCACTTT.

The J gene is TRBJ2-3, the V gene TRBV7-8; 15 positions agree with TRBD2. Looked up from germline, CDR1 is SGHVS and CDR2 is FQNEAQ. V lost 3 bases, J lost 6 bases, and 16 bases stayed unmatched. CDR3 length equals 20 residues. The chain's CDR3 is CASSFHTIWTSGRATDTQYF. The CDR3 DNA reads as TGTGCCAGCAGCTTTCATACCATCTGGACTAGCGGGAGGGCCACGGATACGCAGTATTTT.

This clone turned up a few times. The rearrangement joins TRBV6-6 to TRBJ1-5; D gene ambiguous. V was pared by 4 bases and J by 4 bases, with 2 bases between. In germline, CDR1 is MNHNY, CDR2 SVGAGI (reference sequence). The CDR3 is 11 amino acids. In DNA form, the CDR3 reads TGTGCCAGCAGTTCAAATCAGCCCCAGCATTTT. It codes for CASSSNQPQHF.

The chain links TRBV29-1 to TRBJ2-2; 8 nucleotides agree with TRBD1. V trimming: 2 bases; J trimming: 7 bases; junction bases outside the gene matches: 9. In germline, CDR1 is SQVTM, CDR2 ANQGSEA. This CDR3 is built from 15 residues. The CDR3 sequence is CSVEWAGGVVGELFF. CDR3 DNA: TGCAGCGTTGAATGGGCAGGGGGCGTTGTCGGGGAGCTGTTTTTT.

J is TRBJ1-2 and V is TRBV28; tentative D call: TRBD1 (6 bases). V lost 6 bases to trimming and J lost 5 bases, with 22 bases between them. There are 16 residues in the CDR3. Germline loops: CDR1 MDHEN, CDR2 SYDVKM. The CDR3 region is CASRRRGQFEGYGYTF. CDR3 sequence (DNA): TGTGCCAGCAGGAGACGCGGACAGTTTGAGGGATATGGCTACACCTTC.

The rearrangement links TRBV19 to TRBJ2-7, with 12 bases matching TRBD2. V lost 5 bases and J lost 5; bases outside the gene matches: 1. Per germline, CDR1 LNHDA and CDR2 SQIVND (reference sequence). This CDR3 contains 13 residues. In nucleotides, the CDR3 is TGTGCCAGTAGTCGGACTAGCGGGAACGAGCAGTACTTC. This translates into CASSRTSGNEQYF. The complete variable domain, with remaining parts taken from reference TRBV19 and TRBJ2-7, reads DGGITQSPKYLFRKEGQNVTLSCEQNLNHDAMYWYRQDPGQGLRLIYYSQIVNDFQKGDIAEGYSVSREKKESFPLTVTSAQKNPTAFYLCASSRTSGNEQYFGPGTRLTVT.

This rearrangement joins TRBV14 to TRBJ2-2; possibly TRBD2 for D (5 bases). The CDR3 covers 14 residues. V lost 4 bases and J 2 bases, leaving 8 bases between the germline ends. Germline CDR1 and CDR2: SGHDN and FVKESK. CDR3 DNA sequence: TGTGCCAGCAGCCGACTACTTAACACCGGGGAGCTGTTTTTT. Translation gives CASSRLLNTGELFF.

The V gene is TRBV7-9, the J gene TRBJ1-1, with D uncertain. The V gene's germline CDR1 is SEHNR and CDR2 FQNEAQ (reference sequence). The CDR3 sequence is 14 residues long. Trimming removed 5 bases from V and 5 bases from J, with 15 bases in between. The CDR3 coding sequence is TGTGCCAGCAGCAAAAACACCCTAGAGACTGAAGCTTTCTTT. This encodes CASSKNTLETEAFF.

The chain is built from TRBV10-2 and TRBJ2-1; D perhaps matches TRBD2 (6 bases). The V end was cut by 5 bases, the J end by 9 bases, with 20 bases between. CDR1 WSHSY and CDR2 SAAADI come from the germline V gene. The CDR3 is made up of 15 amino acids. The CDR3 sequence: CASSPRGSLEGEQFF. The CDR3 DNA reads as TGCGCCAGCAGTCCACGGGGGAGCCTGGAGGGTGAGCAGTTCTTC.

This clone came up a few times. The rearrangement joins TRBV14 to TRBJ1-2; weak D call: TRBD1 (5 bases). Looked up from germline, CDR1 is SGHDN and CDR2 is FVKESK. V was trimmed by 5 bases and J by 2 bases, leaving 18 bases between them. The CDR3 runs to 16 residues. This chain's CDR3 is CASSSGPREANYGYTF. The DNA for the CDR3 is TGTGCCAGCAGCTCAGGGCCGCGAGAAGCGAACTATGGCTACACCTTC.

This rearrangement joins TRBV27 to TRBJ2-7, with 7 bases lining up with TRBD2. CDR1 is MNHEY and CDR2 is SMNVEV in the germline V gene (reference sequence). This CDR3 region has 15 residues. The V segment lost 6 bases and the J segment 3 bases; nucleotides outside the gene matches: 11. CDR3 sequence: CASRDQGGGGYEQYF. The CDR3 region has the DNA TGTGCCAGCAGGGACCAGGGTGGCGGGGGCTACGAGCAGTACTTC.

The chain links TRBV5-4 to TRBJ2-7, with 11 bases aligning to TRBD2. The CDR3 totals 16 residues. The V gene end was trimmed by 5 bases and the J gene end by 6 bases; junction bases not matched to a gene: 13. Germline CDR1 reads SGHNT; CDR2 reads YYREEE (reference sequence). The CDR3 bases are TGTGCCAGCAGGTTTGGGGGCCCCGGGACTAGCGGCGAGCAGTACTTC. Protein product: CASRFGGPGTSGEQYF.

The V gene is TRBV18, the J gene TRBJ2-5, with D possibly matching TRBD1 (7 bases). Germline V gene lookup returns CDR1 KGHSH and CDR2 LQKENI. V was clipped by 2 bases and J by 4 bases, with 11 bases between them. The CDR3 length is 14 residues. The CDR3 nucleotides are TGTGCCAGCTCACCAGGAGGGGGCGCAGAGACCCAGTACTTC. This translates into CASSPGGGAETQYF. The variable domain in full, with the rest retrieved from reference TRBV18 and TRBJ2-5, is NAGVMQNPRHLVRRRGQEARLRCSPMKGHSHVYWYRQLPEEGLKFMVYLQKENIIDESGMPKERFSAEFPKEGPSILRIQQVVRGDSAAYFCASSPGGGAETQYFGPGTRLLVL.

This chain connects TRBV3-1 (or the pseudogene TRBV3-2) to TRBJ2-3; no clear D. The V gene's germline CDR1 is LGHDT and CDR2 YNNKEL (reference sequence). V was clipped by 4 bases and J by 2 bases, with 4 bases between them. CDR3 length: 12 amino acids. The CDR3 protein is CASSRVTDTQYF. DNA for the CDR3: TGTGCCAGCAGCCGCGTCACAGATACGCAGTATTTT.

This chain uses TRBV7-2 with TRBJ1-6; possibly TRBD1 for D (5 bases). Germline V gives CDR1 SGHTA, CDR2 FQGNSA. CDR3 length: 15 amino acids. V lost 0 bases and J lost 5, with 8 bases in between. CDR3 amino acids: CASSLAIGDNSPLHF. Here the CDR3 DNA reads TGTGCCAGCAGCTTAGCGATAGGGGATAATTCACCCCTCCACTTT. Looking up the rest from reference TRBV7-2 and TRBJ1-6 gives the full variable domain: GAGVSQSPSNKVTEKGKDVELRCDPISGHTALYWYRQSLGQGLEFLIYFQGNSAPDKSGLPSDRFSAERTGGSVSTLTIQRTQQEDSAVYLCASSLAIGDNSPLHFGNGTRLTVT.

This chain links TRBV7-9 with TRBJ1-4, with 8 nucleotides matching TRBD1. The CDR3 runs 14 residues. Germline assignment: CDR1 SEHNR and CDR2 FQNEAQ (reference sequence). The V and J ends lost 5 bases and 4 bases, in that order; junction bases with no gene match: 3. CDR3 nucleotide sequence: TGTGCCAGCAGCGCGGACAGGGATAATGAAAAACTGTTTTTT. Its translation: CASSADRDNEKLFF.

About this clone: One end of the junction fails to match germline, which may point to a read error. V is TRBV10-3 and J is TRBJ1-1, with D maybe TRBD1 (5 bases). CDR1 is ENHRY and CDR2 is SYGVKD in the germline V gene. This CDR3 region has 12 residues. Here the CDR3 reads CAMNPPGGSRSF. CDR3 in DNA: TGTGCCATGAACCCCCCCGGGGGGTCGAGATCCTTT.

This chain uses TRBV7-9 with TRBJ1-2; 9 bases line up with TRBD1. The V gene end was trimmed by 5 bases and the J gene end by 3 bases; junction bases not matched to a gene: 7. Germline lookup yields CDR1 SEHNR and CDR2 FQNEAQ (reference sequence). The CDR3 is 15 residues long. CDR3 sequence (DNA): TGTGCCAGCAGCCCAAACAGGGGGCAAGACTATGGCTACACCTTC. Amino acid sequence: CASSPNRGQDYGYTF.

The chain joins TRBV3-1 (or the pseudogene TRBV3-2) to TRBJ2-7; TRBD2 agrees at 8 bases. CDR1 is LGHDT, CDR2 YNNKEL, per germline (reference sequence). After removal of 4 bases from V and 5 bases from J, the junction contained 10 bases not matched to a gene. The CDR3 length is 15 residues. The CDR3 here is CASSPSGTSRHEQYF. The CDR3 nucleotides read TGTGCCAGCAGCCCATCCGGGACTAGTAGACACGAGCAGTACTTC.

V gene TRBV19 combines with J gene TRBJ1-4; 7 bases line up with TRBD1. V lost 1 base, J lost 5 bases, and 7 bases stayed unmatched. Germline-derived CDR1 and CDR2 are LNHDA and SQIVND (reference sequence). This CDR3 comprises 16 residues. The CDR3 spells CASSIAGTVSNEKLFF. CDR3 nucleotide sequence: TGTGCCAGTAGTATAGCTGGGACAGTTTCCAATGAAAAACTGTTTTTT.

The rearrangement links TRBV14 to TRBJ2-1; no firm D call. CDR1 SGHDN and CDR2 FVKESK come from the germline V gene. V was cut by 0 bases and J by 4 bases, with 10 bases left in between. This CDR3 comprises 15 residues. The CDR3 spells CASSQDRGLYNEQFF. The CDR3 DNA is TGTGCCAGCAGCCAAGACAGAGGCTTGTACAATGAGCAGTTCTTC.

The chain employs TRBV30 and TRBJ1-6, with D perhaps matching TRBD1 (6 bases). CDR3 size: 16 residues. Trimming removed 2 bases from V and 8 bases from J, with 19 bases in between. Germline loops: CDR1 GTSNPN, CDR2 SVGIG (reference sequence). CDR3 sequence (DNA): TGTGCCTGGAGTCGGGGGGGCCTCCCTCTTTATTCACCCCTCCACTTT. Its translation: CAWSRGGLPLYSPLHF. The entire variable domain, with the rest obtained from reference TRBV30 and TRBJ1-6, is as follows: SQTIHQWPATLVQPVGSPLSLECTVEGTSNPNLYWYRQAAGRGLQLLFYSVGIGQISSEVPQNLSASRPQDRQFILSSKKLLLSDSGFYLCAWSRGGLPLYSPLHFGNGTRLTVT.

The CDR3 here is CASSAGQWNEKLFF. In DNA, the CDR3 is TGTGCCAGCAGCGCGGGACAGTGGAATGAAAAACTGTTTTTT. V gene TRBV5-5 combines with J gene TRBJ1-4, with 7 bases matching TRBD1. Germline values: CDR1 SGHKS, CDR2 YYEKEE (reference sequence). V trimming: 4 bases; J trimming: 5 bases; junction bases outside the gene matches: 5. CDR3 length: 14 residues.

The chain uses TRBV4-1 and TRBJ2-7; 9 positions agree with TRBD1. V gave up 0 bases and J gave up 4 bases; unmatched junction bases: 4. CDR1 and CDR2 from the germline V gene are MGHRA and YSYEKL. The CDR3 consists of 15 residues. The CDR3 is CASSQEGTGRYEQYF. For the CDR3, the DNA is TGCGCCAGCAGCCAAGAGGGGACAGGGAGGTACGAGCAGTACTTC.

This chain uses TRBV6-6 with TRBJ2-3; 10 nucleotides match TRBD2. The CDR3 length is 15 residues. Germline CDR1 and CDR2: MNHNY and SVGAGI (reference sequence). V trimming: 6 bases; J trimming: 7 bases; junction bases outside the gene matches: 10. The CDR3 region is CASRTAGGPVNTQYF. Here the CDR3 DNA reads TGTGCCAGCAGGACAGCGGGAGGGCCTGTCAATACGCAGTATTTT.

The J gene is TRBJ2-7, the V gene TRBV18; 7 positions agree with TRBD1. Germline V gives CDR1 KGHSH, CDR2 LQKENI. Trimming cost V 4 bases and J 6 bases; bases outside gene matches: 6. The CDR3 is 13 residues long. The CDR3: CASSLNRGGEQYF. The CDR3 bases are TGTGCCAGCTCACTCAACAGGGGTGGCGAGCAGTACTTC.

V gene TRBV28 combines with J gene TRBJ1-5; perhaps TRBD1 as D (5 bases). The CDR3 totals 16 residues. Germline V gives CDR1 MDHEN, CDR2 SYDVKM. Trimming took 5 bases from V and 1 from J, leaving 15 bases between them. The CDR3 region is CASSPPQGASNQPQHF. CDR3 nucleotide sequence: TGTGCCAGCAGTCCACCACAAGGGGCGAGCAATCAGCCCCAGCATTTT.

The rearrangement uses TRBV28 and TRBJ1-2; no clear D. Trimming took 4 bases from V and 8 from J, leaving 20 bases between them. The CDR3 covers 15 residues. In germline, CDR1 is MDHEN, CDR2 SYDVKM. The CDR3 nucleotides read TGTGCCAGCAGTTCCCAACCGACGGTCCTCAGGGGCTACACCTTC. The encoded protein is CASSSQPTVLRGYTF.

The chain employs TRBV5-1 and TRBJ2-3; D is perhaps TRBD2 (6 bases). Germline lookup yields CDR1 SGHRS and CDR2 YFSETQ. Deletions cut 3 bases from V and 3 bases from J, with 17 bases between. CDR3 size: 16 residues. The DNA of the CDR3 is TGCGCCAGCAGCTCGGAGGGCGACGGGTCGACAGATACGCAGTATTTT. Its translation is CASSSEGDGSTDTQYF.